What follows are 3 T cell receptor beta chains derived from one specimen sequenced in a study of beta chain features in type 1 diabetes. As every portion of the isolated RNA was reverse transcribed, the sequencing read expressed TCRB transcripts. TCRdb's copy holds only in-frame clones and misses some; the assay was immunoSEQ multiplex PCR. The sample holds 330,000 or so clones, around 13% seen once. Sequencing input: central memory CD4+ T cells from blood. All receptors derive from a man aged 25 to 40 in good health.

V is TRBV4-3 and J is TRBJ2-1; TRBD1 matches 7 bases. The CDR3 consists of 15 residues. The V and J ends lost 0 bases and 9 bases, in that order; junction bases with no gene match: 8. Looked up from germline, CDR1 is LGHNA and CDR2 is YSLEER. CDR3 protein: CASSQELDRRSEQFF. The CDR3, as DNA: TGCGCCAGCAGCCAAGAGCTGGACAGGCGGAGTGAGCAGTTCTTC.

The J gene is TRBJ1-2, the V gene TRBV10-2, with D unresolved. V was trimmed by 0 bases and J by 4 bases, leaving 9 bases between them. The CDR3 length is 14 residues. The V gene's germline CDR1 is WSHSY and CDR2 SAAADI. The CDR3 loop is CASSESFAGYGYTF. In nucleotides, the CDR3 is TGCGCCAGCAGTGAGTCTTTTGCGGGCTATGGCTACACCTTC.

The chain is built from TRBV7-9 and TRBJ2-3; 9 nucleotides agree with TRBD1. The CDR3 is 16 residues long. Germline values: CDR1 SEHNR, CDR2 FQNEAQ (reference sequence). Losses at the gene ends were 5 bases for V and 4 bases for J; bases not matched to a gene: 10. CDR3 sequence (DNA): TGTGCCAGCAGCCAAGGGGAGGGACAGGGACCAGATACGCAGTATTTT. Its translation: CASSQGEGQGPDTQYF.